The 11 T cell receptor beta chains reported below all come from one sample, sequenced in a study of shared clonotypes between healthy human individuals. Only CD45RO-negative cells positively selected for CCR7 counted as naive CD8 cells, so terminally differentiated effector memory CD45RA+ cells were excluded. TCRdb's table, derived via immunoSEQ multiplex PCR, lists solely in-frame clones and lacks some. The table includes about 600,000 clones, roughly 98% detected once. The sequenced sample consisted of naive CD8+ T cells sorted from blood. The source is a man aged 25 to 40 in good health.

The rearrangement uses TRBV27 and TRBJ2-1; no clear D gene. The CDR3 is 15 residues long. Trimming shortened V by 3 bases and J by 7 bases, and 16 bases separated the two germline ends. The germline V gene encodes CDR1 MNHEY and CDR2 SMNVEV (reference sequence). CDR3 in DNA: TGTGCCAGCAGTTTTGACAAGGCCGGTCGTAATGAGCAGTTCTTC. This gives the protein CASSFDKAGRNEQFF.

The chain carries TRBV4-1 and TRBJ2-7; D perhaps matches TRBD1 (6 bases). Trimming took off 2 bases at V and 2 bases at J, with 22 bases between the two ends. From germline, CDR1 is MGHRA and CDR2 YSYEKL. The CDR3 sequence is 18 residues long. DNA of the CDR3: TGCGCCAGCAGCCAATACCACACAAACAGGGACCTCACCTACGAGCAGTACTTC. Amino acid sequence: CASSQYHTNRDLTYEQYF.

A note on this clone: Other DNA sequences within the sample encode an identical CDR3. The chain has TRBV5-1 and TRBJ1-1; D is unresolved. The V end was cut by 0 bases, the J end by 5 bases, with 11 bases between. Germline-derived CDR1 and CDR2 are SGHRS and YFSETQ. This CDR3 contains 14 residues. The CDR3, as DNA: TGCGCCAGCAGCTTGGTCGGTGGAGGAACTGAAGCTTTCTTT. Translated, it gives CASSLVGGGTEAFF.

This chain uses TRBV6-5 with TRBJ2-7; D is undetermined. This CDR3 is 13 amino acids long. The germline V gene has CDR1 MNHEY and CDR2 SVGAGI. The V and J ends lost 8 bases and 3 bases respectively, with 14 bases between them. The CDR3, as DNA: TGTGCCAGCTACGGGTCTCCCTACTACGAGCAGTACTTC. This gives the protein CASYGSPYYEQYF.

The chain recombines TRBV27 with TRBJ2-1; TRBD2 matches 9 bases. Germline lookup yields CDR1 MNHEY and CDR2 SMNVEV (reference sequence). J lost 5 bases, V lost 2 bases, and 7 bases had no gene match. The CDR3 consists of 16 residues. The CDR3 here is CASSLIASGTHNEQFF. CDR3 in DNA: TGTGCCAGCAGTTTAATCGCTAGCGGGACCCACAATGAGCAGTTCTTC.

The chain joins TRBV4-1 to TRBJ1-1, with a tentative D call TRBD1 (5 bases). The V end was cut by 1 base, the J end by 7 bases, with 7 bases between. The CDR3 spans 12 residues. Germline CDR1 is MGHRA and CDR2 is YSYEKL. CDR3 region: CASSQGQLEAFF. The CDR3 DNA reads TGCGCCAGCAGCCAAGGACAGCTTGAAGCTTTCTTT.

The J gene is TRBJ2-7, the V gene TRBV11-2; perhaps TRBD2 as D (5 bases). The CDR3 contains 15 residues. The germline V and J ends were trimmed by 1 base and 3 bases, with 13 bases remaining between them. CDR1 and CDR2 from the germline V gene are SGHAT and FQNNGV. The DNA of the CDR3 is TGTGCCAGCAGCTTAGGCGTGGCCGGGAACTACGAGCAGTACTTC. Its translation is CASSLGVAGNYEQYF. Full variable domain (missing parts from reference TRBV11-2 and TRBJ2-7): EAGVAQSPRYKIIEKRQSVAFWCNPISGHATLYWYQQILGQGPKLLIQFQNNGVVDDSQLPKDRFSAERLKGVDSTLKIQPAKLEDSAVYLCASSLGVAGNYEQYFGPGTRLTVT.

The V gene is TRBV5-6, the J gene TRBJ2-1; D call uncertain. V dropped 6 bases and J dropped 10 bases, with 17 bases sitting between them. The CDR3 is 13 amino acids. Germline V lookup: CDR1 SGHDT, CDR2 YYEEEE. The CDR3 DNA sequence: TGTGCCAGCACATCCGGTTTTCCCGGGGAGCAGTTCTTC. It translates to CASTSGFPGEQFF.

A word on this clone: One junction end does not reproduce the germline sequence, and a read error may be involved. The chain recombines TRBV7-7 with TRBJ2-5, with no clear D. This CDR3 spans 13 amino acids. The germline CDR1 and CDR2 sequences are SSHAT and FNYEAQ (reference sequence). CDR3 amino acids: CASSFDAQETQYF. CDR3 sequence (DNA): TGTGCTAGCAGCTTTGACGCCCAAGAGACCCAGTACTTC. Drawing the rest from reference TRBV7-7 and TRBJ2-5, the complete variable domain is GAGVSQSPRYKVTKRGQDVTLRCDPISSHATLYWYQQALGQGPEFLTYFNYEAQPDKSGLPSDRFSAERPEGSISTLTIQRTEQRDSAMYRCASSFDAQETQYFGPGTRLLVL.

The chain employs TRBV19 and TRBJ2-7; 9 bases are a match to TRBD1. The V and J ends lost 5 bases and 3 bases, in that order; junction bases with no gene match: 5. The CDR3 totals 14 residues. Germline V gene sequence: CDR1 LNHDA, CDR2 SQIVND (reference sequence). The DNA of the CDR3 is TGTGCCAGTAGTGCCCGACAGGGGGACTACGAGCAGTACTTC. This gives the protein CASSARQGDYEQYF. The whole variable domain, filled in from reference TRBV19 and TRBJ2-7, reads DGGITQSPKYLFRKEGQNVTLSCEQNLNHDAMYWYRQDPGQGLRLIYYSQIVNDFQKGDIAEGYSVSREKKESFPLTVTSAQKNPTAFYLCASSARQGDYEQYFGPGTRLTVT.

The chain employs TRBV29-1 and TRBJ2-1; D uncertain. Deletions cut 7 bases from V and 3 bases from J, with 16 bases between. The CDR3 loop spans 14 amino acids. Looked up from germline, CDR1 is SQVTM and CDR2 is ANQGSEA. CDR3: CSASLLADYNEQFF. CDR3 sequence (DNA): TGCAGCGCTAGTCTCCTGGCAGACTACAATGAGCAGTTCTTC.